This TCR beta chain was identified in a study of T cells in Graves' hyperthyroidism and ophthalmopathy. Study-wide points: The model forecast ophthalmopathy, anticipating it by a median roughly 6 months before onset.

This clonotype was counted many times. As yet, its antigen is unknown. No progression to ophthalmopathy during 18 months of follow-up defined stable disease. The patients, who ranged from 18 to 65 in age, presented with newly diagnosed hyperthyroidism lasting under 2 months. Thyroid ultrasound, orbital computed tomography, clinical symptoms, and serum thyroxine and TRAb underpinned diagnoses. RNA transcripts were the template for amplifying TCR beta CDR3 regions. The HTBI primer set was used in a first-round RT-PCR of the TCR CDR3. Each CDR3 protein is one row after TCRdb ran MiXCR on the multiplex PCR reads. This sample has around 480,000 distinct CDR3 sequences, with approximately 14% found just once. V dropped 3 bases and J dropped 2; count of bases not matched to a gene: 7. Germline CDR1 and CDR2: MNHEY and SMNVEV (reference sequence). This CDR3 has 16 amino acids.

V usage is TRBV27 and J usage is TRBJ1-5, with 7 positions matching TRBD1. The TCR comes from a woman aged 18-29 years with Graves' hyperthyroidism. Sample: blood. For the CDR3, the DNA is TGTGCCAGCAGTTTGACAGGGAACGGGGGCAATCAGCCCCAGCATTTT. Amino acid sequence: CASSLTGNGGNQPQHF.